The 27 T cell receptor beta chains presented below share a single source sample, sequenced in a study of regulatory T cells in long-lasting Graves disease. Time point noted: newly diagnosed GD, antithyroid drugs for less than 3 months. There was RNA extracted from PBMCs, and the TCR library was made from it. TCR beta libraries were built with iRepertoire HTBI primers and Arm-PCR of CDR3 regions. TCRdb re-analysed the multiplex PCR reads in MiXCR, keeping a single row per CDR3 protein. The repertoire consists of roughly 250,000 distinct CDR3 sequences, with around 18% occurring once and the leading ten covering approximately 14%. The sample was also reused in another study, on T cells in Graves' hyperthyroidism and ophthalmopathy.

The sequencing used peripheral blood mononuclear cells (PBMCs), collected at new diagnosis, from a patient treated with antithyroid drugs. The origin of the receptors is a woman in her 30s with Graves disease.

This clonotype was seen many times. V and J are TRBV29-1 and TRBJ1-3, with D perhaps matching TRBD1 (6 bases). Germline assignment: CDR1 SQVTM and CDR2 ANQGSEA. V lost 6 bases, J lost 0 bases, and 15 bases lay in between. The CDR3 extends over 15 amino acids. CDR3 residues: CSVQRTVDSGNTIYF. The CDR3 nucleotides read TGCAGCGTCCAGCGGACAGTAGACTCTGGAAACACCATATATTTT.

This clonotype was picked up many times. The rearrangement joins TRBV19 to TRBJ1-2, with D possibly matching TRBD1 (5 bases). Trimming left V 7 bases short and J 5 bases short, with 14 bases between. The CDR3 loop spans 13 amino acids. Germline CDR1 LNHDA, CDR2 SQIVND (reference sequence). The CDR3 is CASTPGGEYGYTF. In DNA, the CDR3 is TGTGCCAGTACTCCAGGAGGGGAGTATGGCTACACCTTC.

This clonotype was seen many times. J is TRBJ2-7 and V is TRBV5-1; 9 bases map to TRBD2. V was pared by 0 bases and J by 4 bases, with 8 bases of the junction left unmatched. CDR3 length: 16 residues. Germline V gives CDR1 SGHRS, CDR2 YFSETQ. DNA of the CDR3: TGCGCCAGCAGCTTGGGGACTAGCGTCGGTGGGTACGAGCAGTACTTC. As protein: CASSLGTSVGGYEQYF.

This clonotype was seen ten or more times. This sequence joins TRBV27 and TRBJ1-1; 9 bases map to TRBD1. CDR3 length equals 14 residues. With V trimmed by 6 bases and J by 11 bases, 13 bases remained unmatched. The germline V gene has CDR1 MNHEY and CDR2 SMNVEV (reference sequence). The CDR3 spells CASRRTGAEVAAFF. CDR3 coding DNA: TGTGCCAGCAGAAGGACAGGGGCGGAGGTAGCGGCTTTCTTT.

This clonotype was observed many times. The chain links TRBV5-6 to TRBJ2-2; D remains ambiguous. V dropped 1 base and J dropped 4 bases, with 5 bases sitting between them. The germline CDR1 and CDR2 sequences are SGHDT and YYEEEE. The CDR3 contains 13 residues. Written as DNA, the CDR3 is TGTGCCAGCAGCTTGCTCAGCACCGGGGAGCTGTTTTTT. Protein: CASSLLSTGELFF.

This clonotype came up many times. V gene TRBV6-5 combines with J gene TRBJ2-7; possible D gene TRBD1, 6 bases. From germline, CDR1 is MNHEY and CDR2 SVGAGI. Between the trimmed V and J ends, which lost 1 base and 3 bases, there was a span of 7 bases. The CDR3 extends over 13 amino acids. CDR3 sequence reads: CASSYYRDYEQYF. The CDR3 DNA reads TGTGCCAGCAGTTACTACAGGGACTACGAGCAGTACTTC.

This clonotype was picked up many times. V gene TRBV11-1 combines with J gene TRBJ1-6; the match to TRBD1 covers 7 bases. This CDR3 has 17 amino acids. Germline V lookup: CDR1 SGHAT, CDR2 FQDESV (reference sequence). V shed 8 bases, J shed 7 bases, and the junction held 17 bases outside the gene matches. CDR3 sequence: CASGQDISRVKNSPLHF. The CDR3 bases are TGTGCCAGCGGACAGGACATCAGTAGGGTGAAGAATTCACCCCTCCACTTT.

This CDR3 is CASSLAFREGTQYF. CDR3 nucleotide sequence: TGTGCCAGCAGCTTAGCCTTCCGGGAGGGGACCCAGTACTTC. The J gene is TRBJ2-5, the V gene TRBV7-2; 8 bases are a match to TRBD2. CDR1 and CDR2 from the germline V gene are SGHTA and FQGNSA. V gave up 0 bases and J gave up 7 bases; unmatched junction bases: 4. The CDR3 has 14 amino acids.

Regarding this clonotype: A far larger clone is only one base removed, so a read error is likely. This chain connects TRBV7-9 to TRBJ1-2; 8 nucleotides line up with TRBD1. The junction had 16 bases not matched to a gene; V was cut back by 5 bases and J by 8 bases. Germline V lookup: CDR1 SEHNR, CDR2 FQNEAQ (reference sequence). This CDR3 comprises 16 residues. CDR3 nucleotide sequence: TGTGCCAGCAGCCCGCAGGACAGGGTCCTACTATACGGCTACACCTTC. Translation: CASSPQDRVLLYGYTF.

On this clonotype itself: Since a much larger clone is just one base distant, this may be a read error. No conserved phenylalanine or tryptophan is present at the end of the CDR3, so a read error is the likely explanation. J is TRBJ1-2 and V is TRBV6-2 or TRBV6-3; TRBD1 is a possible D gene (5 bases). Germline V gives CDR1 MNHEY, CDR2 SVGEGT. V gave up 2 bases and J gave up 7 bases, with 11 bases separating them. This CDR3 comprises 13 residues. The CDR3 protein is CASSYGQGAGYTL. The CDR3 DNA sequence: TGTGCCAGCAGTTACGGGCAGGGTGCTGGCTACACCCTC.

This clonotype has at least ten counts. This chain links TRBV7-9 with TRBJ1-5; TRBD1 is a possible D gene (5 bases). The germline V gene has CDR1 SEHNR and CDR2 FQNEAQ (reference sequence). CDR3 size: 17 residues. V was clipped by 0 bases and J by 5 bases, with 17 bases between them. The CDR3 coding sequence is TGTGCCAGCAGCTTAGCTCGGGGCGGGCCCTACGATCAGCCCCAGCATTTT. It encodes CASSLARGGPYDQPQHF.

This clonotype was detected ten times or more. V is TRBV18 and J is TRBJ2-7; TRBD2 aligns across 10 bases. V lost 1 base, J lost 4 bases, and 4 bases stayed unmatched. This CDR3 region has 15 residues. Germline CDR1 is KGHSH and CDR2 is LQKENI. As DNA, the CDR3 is TGTGCCAGCTCACCACGTCTAGCGGGGGAATACGAGCAGTACTTC. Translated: CASSPRLAGEYEQYF.

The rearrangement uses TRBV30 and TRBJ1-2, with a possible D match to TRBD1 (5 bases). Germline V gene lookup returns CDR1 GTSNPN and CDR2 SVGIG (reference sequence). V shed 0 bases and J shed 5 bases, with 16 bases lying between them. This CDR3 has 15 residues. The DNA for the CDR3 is TGTGCCTGGAGTGTAAGACGGGGCGCTCCTTATGGCTACACCTTC. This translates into CAWSVRRGAPYGYTF.

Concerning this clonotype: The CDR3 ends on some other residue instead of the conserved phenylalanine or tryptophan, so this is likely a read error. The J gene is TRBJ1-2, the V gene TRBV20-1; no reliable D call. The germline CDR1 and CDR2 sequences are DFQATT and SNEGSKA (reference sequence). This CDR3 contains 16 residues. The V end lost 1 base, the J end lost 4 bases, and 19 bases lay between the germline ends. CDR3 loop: CSARVPPGPPSYGYTL. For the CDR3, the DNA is TGCAGTGCTAGAGTCCCCCCCGGGCCGCCTTCCTATGGCTACACCTTA.

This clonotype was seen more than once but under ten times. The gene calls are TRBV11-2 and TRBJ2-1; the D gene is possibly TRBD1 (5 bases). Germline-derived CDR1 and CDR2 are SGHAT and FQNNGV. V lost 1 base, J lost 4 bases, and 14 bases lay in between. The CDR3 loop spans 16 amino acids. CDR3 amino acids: CASSLGFRAGYNEQFF. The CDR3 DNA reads TGTGCCAGCAGCTTAGGATTCAGGGCTGGTTACAATGAGCAGTTCTTC.

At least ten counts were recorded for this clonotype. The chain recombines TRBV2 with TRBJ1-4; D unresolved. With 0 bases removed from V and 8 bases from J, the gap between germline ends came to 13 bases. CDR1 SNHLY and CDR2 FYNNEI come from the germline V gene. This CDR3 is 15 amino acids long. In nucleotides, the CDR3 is TGTGCCAGCAGTGAAGCGCTTGTCGTTATGGAAAAACTGTTTTTT. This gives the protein CASSEALVVMEKLFF.

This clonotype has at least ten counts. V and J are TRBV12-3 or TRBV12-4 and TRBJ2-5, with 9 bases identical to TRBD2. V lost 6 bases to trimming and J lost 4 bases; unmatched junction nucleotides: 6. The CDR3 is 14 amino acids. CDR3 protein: CASSVGTSRETQYF. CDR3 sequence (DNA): TGTGCCAGCAGCGTCGGGACTAGCCGAGAGACCCAGTACTTC.

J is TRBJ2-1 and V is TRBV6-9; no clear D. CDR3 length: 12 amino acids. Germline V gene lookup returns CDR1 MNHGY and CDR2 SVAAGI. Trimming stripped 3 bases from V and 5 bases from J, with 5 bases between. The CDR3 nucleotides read TGTGCCAGCAGTTACACGGACAATGAGCAGTTCTTC. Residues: CASSYTDNEQFF.

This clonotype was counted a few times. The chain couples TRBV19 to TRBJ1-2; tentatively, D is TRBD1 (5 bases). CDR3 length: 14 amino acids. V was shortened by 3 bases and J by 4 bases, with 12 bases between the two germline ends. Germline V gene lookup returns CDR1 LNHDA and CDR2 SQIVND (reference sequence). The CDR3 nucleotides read TGTGCCAGTAGTATCGCAGGGAGACTCTATGGCTACACCTTC. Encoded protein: CASSIAGRLYGYTF.

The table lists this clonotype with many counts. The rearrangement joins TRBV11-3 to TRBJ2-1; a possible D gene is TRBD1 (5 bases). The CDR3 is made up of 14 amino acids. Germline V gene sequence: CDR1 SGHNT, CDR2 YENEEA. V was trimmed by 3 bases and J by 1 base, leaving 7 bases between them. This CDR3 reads CASSLGPSYNEQFF. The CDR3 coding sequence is TGTGCCAGCAGCTTGGGGCCTTCCTACAATGAGCAGTTCTTC.

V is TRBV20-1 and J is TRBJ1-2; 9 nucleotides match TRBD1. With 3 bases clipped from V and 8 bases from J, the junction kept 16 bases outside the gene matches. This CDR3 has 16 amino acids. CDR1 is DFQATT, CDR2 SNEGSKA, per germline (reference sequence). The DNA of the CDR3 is TGCAGTGCTAGGAGCCCGGGACAGGGTGTTACTGGAGGCTACACCTTC. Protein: CSARSPGQGVTGGYTF.

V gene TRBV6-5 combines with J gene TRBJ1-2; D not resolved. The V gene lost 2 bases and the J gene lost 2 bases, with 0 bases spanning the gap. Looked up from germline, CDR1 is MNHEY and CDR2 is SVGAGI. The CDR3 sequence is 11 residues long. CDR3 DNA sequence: TGTGCCAGCAGTTACAACTATGGCTACACCTTC. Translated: CASSYNYGYTF.

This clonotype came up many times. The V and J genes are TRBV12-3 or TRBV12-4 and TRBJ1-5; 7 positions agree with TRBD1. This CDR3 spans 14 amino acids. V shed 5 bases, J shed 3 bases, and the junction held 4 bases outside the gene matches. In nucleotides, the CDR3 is TGTGCCAGCAGTCGGGGACAGCACAATCAGCCCCAGCATTTT. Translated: CASSRGQHNQPQHF.

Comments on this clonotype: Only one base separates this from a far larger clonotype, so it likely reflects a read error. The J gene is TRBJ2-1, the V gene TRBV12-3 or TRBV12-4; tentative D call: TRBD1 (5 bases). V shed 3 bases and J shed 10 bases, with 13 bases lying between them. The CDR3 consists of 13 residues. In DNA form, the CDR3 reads TGTGCCAGCAGTTTTACAGGTCTCTACGAGCAGTTCTTC. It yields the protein CASSFTGLYEQFF.

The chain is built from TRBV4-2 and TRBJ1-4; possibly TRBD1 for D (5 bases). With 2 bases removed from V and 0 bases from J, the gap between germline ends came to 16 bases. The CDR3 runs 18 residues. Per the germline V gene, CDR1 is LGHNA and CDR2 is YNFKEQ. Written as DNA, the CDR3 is TGTGCCAGCAGCCAATATAAACGGGGCAGCTCAACTAATGAAAAACTGTTTTTT. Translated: CASSQYKRGSSTNEKLFF.

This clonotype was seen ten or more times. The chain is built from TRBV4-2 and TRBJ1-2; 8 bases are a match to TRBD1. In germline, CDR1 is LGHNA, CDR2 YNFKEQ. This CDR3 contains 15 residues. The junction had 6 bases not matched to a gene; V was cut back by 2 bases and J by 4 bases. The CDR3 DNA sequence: TGTGCCAGCAGCCAACAGGGGGCGAACACCTATGGCTACACCTTC. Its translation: CASSQQGANTYGYTF.

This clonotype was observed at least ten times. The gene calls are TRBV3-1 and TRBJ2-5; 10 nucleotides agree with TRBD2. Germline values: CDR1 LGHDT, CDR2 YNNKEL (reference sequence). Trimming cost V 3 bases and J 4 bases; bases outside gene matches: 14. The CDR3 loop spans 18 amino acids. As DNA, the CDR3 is TGTGCCAGCAGCCAGGCCCTTAGCGGGGGGCCTCGGGTAGAGACCCAGTACTTC. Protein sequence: CASSQALSGGPRVETQYF.